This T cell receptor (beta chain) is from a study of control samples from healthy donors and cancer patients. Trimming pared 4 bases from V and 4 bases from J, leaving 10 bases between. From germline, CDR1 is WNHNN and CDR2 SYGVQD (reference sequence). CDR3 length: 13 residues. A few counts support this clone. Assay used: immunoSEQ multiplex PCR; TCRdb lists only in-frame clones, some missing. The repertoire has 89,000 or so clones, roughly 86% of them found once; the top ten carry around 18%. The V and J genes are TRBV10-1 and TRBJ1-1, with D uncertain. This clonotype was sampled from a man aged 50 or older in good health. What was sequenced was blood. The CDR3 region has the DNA TGCGCCAGCAGTGTGGGGTTTGCCACTGAAGCTTTCTTT. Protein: CASSVGFATEAFF.